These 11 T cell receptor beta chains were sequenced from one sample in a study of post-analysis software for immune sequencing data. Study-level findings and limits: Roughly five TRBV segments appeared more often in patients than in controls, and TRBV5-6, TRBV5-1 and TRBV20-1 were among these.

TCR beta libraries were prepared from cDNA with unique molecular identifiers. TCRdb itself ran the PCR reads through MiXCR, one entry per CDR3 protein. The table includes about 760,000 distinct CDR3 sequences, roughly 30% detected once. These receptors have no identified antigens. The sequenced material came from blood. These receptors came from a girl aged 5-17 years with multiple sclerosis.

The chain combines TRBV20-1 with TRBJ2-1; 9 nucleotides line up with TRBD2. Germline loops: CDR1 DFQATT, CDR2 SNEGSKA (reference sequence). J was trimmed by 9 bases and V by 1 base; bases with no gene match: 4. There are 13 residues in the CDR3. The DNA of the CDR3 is TGCAGTGCTAGAGGTAGCGGGAGCGGTGAGCAGTTCTTC. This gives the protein CSARGSGSGEQFF.

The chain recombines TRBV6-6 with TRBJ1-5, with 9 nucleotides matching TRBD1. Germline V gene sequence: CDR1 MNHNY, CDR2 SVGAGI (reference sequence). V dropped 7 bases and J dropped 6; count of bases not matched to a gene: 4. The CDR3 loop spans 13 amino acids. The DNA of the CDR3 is TGTGCCAGCACCAAACAGGGGGCTCAGCCCCAGCATTTT. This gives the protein CASTKQGAQPQHF.

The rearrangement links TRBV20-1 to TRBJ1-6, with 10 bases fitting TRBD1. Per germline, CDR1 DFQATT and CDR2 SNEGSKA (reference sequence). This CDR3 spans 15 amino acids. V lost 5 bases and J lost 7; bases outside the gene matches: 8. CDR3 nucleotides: TGCAGTGCTGGTAGACAGGGGGCGGAGAATTCACCCCTCCACTTT. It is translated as CSAGRQGAENSPLHF.

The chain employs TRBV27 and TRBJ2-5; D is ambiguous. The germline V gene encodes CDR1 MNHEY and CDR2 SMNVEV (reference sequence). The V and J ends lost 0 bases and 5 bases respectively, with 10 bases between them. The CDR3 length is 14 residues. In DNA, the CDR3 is TGTGCCAGCAGTTTATCATGGGGTGAGGAGACCCAGTACTTC. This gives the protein CASSLSWGEETQYF.

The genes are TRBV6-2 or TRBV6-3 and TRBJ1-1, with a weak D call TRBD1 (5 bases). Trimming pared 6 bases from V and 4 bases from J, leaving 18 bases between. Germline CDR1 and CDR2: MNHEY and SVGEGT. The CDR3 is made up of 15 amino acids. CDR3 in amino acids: CASSRQLPRSTEAFF. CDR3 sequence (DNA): TGTGCCAGCAGCCGACAGCTCCCGCGGAGCACTGAAGCTTTCTTT.

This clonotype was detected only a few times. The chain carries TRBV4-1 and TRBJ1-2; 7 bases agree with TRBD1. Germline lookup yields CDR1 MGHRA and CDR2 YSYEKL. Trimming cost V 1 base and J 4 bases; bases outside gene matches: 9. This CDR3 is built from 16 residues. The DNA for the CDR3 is TGCGCCAGCAGCCAAGGGGAGGGGGCCTACGTCTATGGCTACACCTTC. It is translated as CASSQGEGAYVYGYTF.

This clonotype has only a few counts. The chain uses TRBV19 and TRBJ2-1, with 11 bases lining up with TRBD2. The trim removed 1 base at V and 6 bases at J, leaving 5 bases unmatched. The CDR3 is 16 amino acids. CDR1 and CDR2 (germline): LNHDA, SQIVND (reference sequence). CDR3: CASSIGTSGGPNEQFF. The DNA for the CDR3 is TGTGCCAGTAGTATAGGAACTAGCGGGGGACCCAATGAGCAGTTCTTC.

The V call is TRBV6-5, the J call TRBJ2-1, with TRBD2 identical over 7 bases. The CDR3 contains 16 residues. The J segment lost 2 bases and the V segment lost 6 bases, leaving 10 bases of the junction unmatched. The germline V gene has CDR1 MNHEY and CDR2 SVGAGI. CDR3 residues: CASSLTSSGAYNEQFF. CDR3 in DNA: TGTGCCAGCAGCCTCACCTCTAGCGGAGCCTACAATGAGCAGTTCTTC.

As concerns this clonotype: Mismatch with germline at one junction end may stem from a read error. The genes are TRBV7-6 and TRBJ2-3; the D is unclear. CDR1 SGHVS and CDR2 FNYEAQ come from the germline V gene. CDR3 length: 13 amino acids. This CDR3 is CAGSFGPADTQYF. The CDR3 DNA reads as TGTGCCGGCAGCTTTGGCCCCGCAGATACGCAGTATTTT. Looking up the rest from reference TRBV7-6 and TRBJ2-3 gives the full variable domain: GAGVSQSPRYKVTKRGQDVALRCDPISGHVSLYWYRQALGQGPEFLTYFNYEAQQDKSGLPNDRFSAERPEGSISTLTIQRTEQRDSAMYRCAGSFGPADTQYFGPGTRLTVL.

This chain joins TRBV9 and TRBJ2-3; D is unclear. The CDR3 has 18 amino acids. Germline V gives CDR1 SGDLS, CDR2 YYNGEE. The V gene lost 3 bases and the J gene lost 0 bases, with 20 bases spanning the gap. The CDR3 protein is CASSAALPVGFSTDTQYF. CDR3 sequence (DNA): TGTGCCAGCAGCGCGGCACTCCCGGTAGGATTTAGCACAGATACGCAGTATTTT.

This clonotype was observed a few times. CDR3 DNA sequence: TGTGCCAGCAGCCAAACCGGGACCTCGGAGGTCCTAGAGCAGTACTTC. Protein sequence: CASSQTGTSEVLEQYF. The chain recombines TRBV7-2 with TRBJ2-7, with D possibly being TRBD1 or TRBD2 (5 bases each). V was cut by 5 bases and J by 7 bases, with 24 bases left in between. This CDR3 is 16 amino acids long. From germline, CDR1 is SGHTA and CDR2 FQGNSA.